The clone carrying this TCR beta chain was observed many times. Its specificity is not known. The CDR3 extends over 15 amino acids. J lost 5 bases, V lost 4 bases, and 4 bases had no gene match. This record belongs to a study of T-cell memory formation after mild COVID-19. Across the study: Each donor largely had its own TCR clusters. Study observations and caveats: CD4+ bias marked clones expanding day 15 to 37, unlike balanced contracting clones. Pre-infection memory carried some responding clones, suggesting that cross-reactive memory joined.

One entry per CDR3 protein results from TCRdb running MiXCR on the 5' RACE reads. The profile shows under 300,000 distinct CDR3 sequences, about a sixth of them singletons. This clonotype was sampled from a man aged 18 to 29 who had mild COVID-19 (a few samples of this study predate the infection). Cell type and time point are not known. The source material was PBMCs or a T cell subset sorted from them (not recorded which). V and J are TRBV12-3 or TRBV12-4 and TRBJ2-5, with 13 bases matching TRBD2. CDR3 in amino acids: CASSSGLAGLETQYF. The CDR3 coding sequence is TGTGCCAGCAGTTCGGGACTAGCGGGGTTGGAGACCCAGTACTTC.